Listed below are T cell receptor beta chains from one sample, sequenced in a study of T cell repertoires in cytomegalovirus infection. TCRdb fed the reads into MiXCR, producing one record per CDR3 protein. Of roughly 600,000 distinct CDR3 sequences in the sample, approximately 24% were seen once. The sample comprised CD8+ T cells from PBMCs. The source of these receptors is a human donor in good health (CMV status not recorded). Some clones in this sample may be carry-over from other donors' samples. Each CDR3 is given with its conserved first and last residue. Each record gives: CDR3 length, J gene, clone size, V gene, D gene, CDR3 protein, CDR3 DNA. D genes are given only for firm matches. Clone size is stated in some rows and not others, as once, few, many or a class when expanded.

>14|TRBJ1-2|few|TRBV10-2|TRBD1
CASRDWTGTYGYTF
TGCGCCAGCAGGGATTGGACAGGGACCTATGGCTACACCTTC
>14|TRBJ1-4|few|TRBV6-6|NA
CASSYDRRNEKLFF
TGTGCCAGCAGCTATGACAGGAGGAATGAAAAACTGTTTTTT
>15|TRBJ1-1|NA|TRBV7-4|NA
CASSSSGGGRTEAFF
TGTGCCAGCAGCTCATCGGGTGGCGGACGGACTGAAGCTTTCTTT
>17|TRBJ1-2|many|TRBV12-3/TRBV12-4|NA
CASSLVPGAYTNYGYTF
TGTGCCAGCAGTTTAGTCCCGGGAGCCTACACTAACTATGGCTACACCTTC
>15|TRBJ1-1|NA|TRBV20-1|NA
CSAREDMRLNTEAFF
TGCAGTGCTAGAGAAGATATGCGGTTGAACACTGAAGCTTTCTTT
>17|TRBJ2-1|few|TRBV12-3/TRBV12-4|NA
CASSLAAPGHAYNEQFF
TGTGCCAGCAGTTTGGCAGCTCCGGGACATGCCTACAATGAGCAGTTCTTC
>15|TRBJ2-6|few|TRBV7-3|NA
CASSPVNSGANVLTF
TGTGCCAGCAGCCCCGTCAACTCTGGGGCCAACGTCCTGACTTTC
>17|TRBJ2-2|many|TRBV10-3|TRBD1
CAISEPGQVDGAGELFF
TGTGCCATCAGTGAGCCAGGACAGGTGGACGGCGCCGGGGAGCTGTTTTTT
>15|TRBJ2-2|NA|TRBV15|TRBD1
CATFSTGGNTGELFF
TGTGCCACCTTTTCAACAGGGGGAAACACCGGGGAGCTGTTTTTT
>13|TRBJ1-1|few|TRBV7-9|NA
CASSLPLDTEAFF
TGTGCCAGCAGCTTACCCCTAGACACTGAAGCTTTCTTT
>17|TRBJ2-3|few|TRBV7-6|TRBD1
CASSFPPTGGRADTQYF
TGTGCCAGCAGCTTCCCCCCGACAGGGGGGAGGGCAGATACGCAGTATTTT
>13|TRBJ1-2|NA|TRBV29-1|NA
CSAPQDQGYGYTF
TGCAGCGCTCCTCAAGATCAGGGCTATGGCTACACCTTC
>15|TRBJ2-5|many|TRBV2|NA
CASPLIGTTQETQYF
TGTGCCAGCCCGCTTATCGGGACAACCCAAGAGACCCAGTACTTC
>12|TRBJ2-1|NA|TRBV12-3/TRBV12-4|TRBD2
CASSSHRTSGGF
TGTGCCAGCAGTTCTCACCGGACTAGCGGGGGTTTC
>15|TRBJ2-1|many|TRBV7-2|NA
CASSSLDGPTYNELF
TGTGCCAGCAGCTCTTTGGACGGACCAACCTACAATGAGCTCTTC
>13|TRBJ1-6|NA|TRBV19|NA
CASSMGGHSPLHF
TGTGCCAGTAGTATGGGGGGACATTCACCCCTCCACTTT
>15|TRBJ1-6|NA|TRBV6-6|TRBD1
CASSHRTGSGAPLHF
TGTGCCAGCAGCCACAGGACAGGGAGTGGGGCACCCCTCCACTTT
>13|TRBJ1-1|NA|TRBV4-1|NA
CASSVPGSTEAFF
TGCGCCAGCAGCGTGCCGGGCAGCACTGAAGCTTTCTTT
>14|TRBJ1-1|NA|TRBV2|NA
CASSGRKQRGLGFF
TGTGCCAGCAGCGGACGGAAACAGCGAGGGCTTGGTTTCTTT
>17|TRBJ2-3|NA|TRBV9|TRBD1
CASSESKGAEGTDTQYF
TGTGCCAGCAGCGAGTCTAAGGGGGCGGAAGGCACAGATACGCAGTATTTT
>15|TRBJ2-7|NA|TRBV4-2|NA
CASSQGGAGAYEQYF
TGTGCCAGCAGCCAAGGAGGCGCAGGGGCCTACGAGCAGTACTTC
>14|TRBJ2-3|NA|TRBV7-7|TRBD2
CASSLAGEPHTQYF
TGTGCTAGCAGCTTAGCGGGGGAACCCCATACGCAGTATTTT
>15|TRBJ2-7|many|TRBV7-2|TRBD1
CASSFIDRASYEQYF
TGTGCCAGCAGCTTTATAGACAGGGCCTCCTACGAGCAGTACTTC
>18|TRBJ2-7|few|TRBV27|TRBD1
CASSLRAGDRVGAYEQYF
TGTGCCAGCAGTTTAAGGGCTGGGGACAGGGTAGGTGCCTACGAGCAGTACTTC
>11|TRBJ2-1|NA|TRBV20-1|NA
CSAISFDEQFF
TGCAGTGCGATTAGCTTCGATGAGCAGTTCTTC
>14|TRBJ2-5|NA|TRBV7-6|NA
CANSRSLVAETQYF
TGTGCCAACAGCCGGTCGTTGGTTGCGGAGACCCAGTACTTC
>13|TRBJ2-1|many|TRBV20-1|NA
CSAKNPAITEQFF
TGCAGTGCTAAAAATCCCGCTATCACTGAGCAGTTCTTC
>13|TRBJ2-3|few|TRBV6-4|TRBD2
CASSVGGEDTQYF
TGTGCCAGCAGTGTTGGGGGGGAAGATACGCAGTATTTT
>15|TRBJ2-1|few|TRBV7-9|TRBD2
CASSHGLAETNEQFF
TGTGCCAGCAGCCATGGACTAGCGGAAACCAATGAGCAGTTCTTC
>15|TRBJ2-1|once|TRBV7-9|TRBD2
CASRESGGPYNEQFF
TGTGCCAGCAGAGAAAGCGGGGGACCCTACAATGAGCAGTTCTTC
>13|TRBJ2-5|once|TRBV12-3/TRBV12-4|NA
CTSSLRMRETQYF
TGTACCAGCAGTTTAAGGATGCGCGAGACCCAGTACTTC
>13|TRBJ2-5|few|TRBV28|NA
CASSPISQETQYF
TGTGCCAGCAGCCCAATTTCCCAAGAGACCCAGTACTTC
>14|TRBJ2-5|NA|TRBV7-2|NA
CASQLVGGSETQYF
TGTGCCAGCCAACTGGTAGGGGGGTCTGAGACCCAGTACTTC
>14|TRBJ2-7|few|TRBV14|NA
CASSSHAVSYEQYF
TGTGCCAGCAGCTCGCATGCGGTCTCCTACGAGCAGTACTTC
>13|TRBJ2-5|few|TRBV28|NA
CASTPTGFETQYF
TGTGCCAGCACCCCGACAGGTTTCGAGACCCAGTACTTC
>11|TRBJ2-5|few|TRBV27|NA
CASTDWETQYF
TGTGCCAGCACGGACTGGGAGACCCAGTACTTC
>16|TRBJ2-1|NA|TRBV7-3|TRBD2
CASSTRTSGEYNEQFF
TGTGCCAGCAGCACCCGGACTAGCGGTGAATACAATGAGCAGTTCTTC
>14|TRBJ2-5|many|TRBV7-2|TRBD2
CASSRRTSVETQYF
TGTGCCAGCAGCCGACGGACTAGCGTAGAGACCCAGTACTTC
>15|TRBJ2-3|few|TRBV14|NA
CASSPHIGMTDTQYF
TGTGCCAGCAGCCCTCACATTGGGATGACAGATACGCAGTATTTT
>18|TRBJ2-5|many|TRBV7-8|TRBD1
CASSIRIGGAGLEETQYF
TGTGCCAGCAGCATCCGTATAGGGGGCGCCGGGTTGGAAGAGACCCAGTACTTC
>13|TRBJ1-2|NA|TRBV20-1|NA
CSAPPRGALGYTF
TGCAGTGCCCCTCCGCGGGGGGCGCTTGGCTACACCTTC
>13|TRBJ2-1|NA|TRBV2|NA
CAEGRGGRNEQFF
TGTGCCGAAGGGAGGGGGGGCCGAAATGAGCAGTTCTTC
>13|TRBJ1-2|NA|TRBV29-1|NA
CSALDGANYGYTF
TGCAGCGCCTTGGACGGAGCTAACTATGGCTACACCTTC
>14|TRBJ2-5|many|TRBV7-6|NA
CASSSPDGVETQYF
TGTGCCAGCAGCTCCCCCGACGGTGTCGAGACCCAGTACTTC
>14|TRBJ1-1|few|TRBV15|NA
CATSGRDTNTEAFF
TGTGCCACCAGCGGGAGGGACACTAACACTGAAGCTTTCTTT
>23|TRBJ2-5|many|TRBV6-2/TRBV6-3|NA
CASSYQMRDPPGGALSPQETQYF
TGTGCCAGCAGTTACCAAATGCGGGATCCTCCAGGAGGGGCCCTGAGCCCACAAGAGACCCAGTACTTC
>14|TRBJ1-6|NA|TRBV7-4|NA
CASSVTDRNSPLHF
TGTGCCAGCAGCGTGACCGACCGGAATTCACCCCTCCACTTT
>13|TRBJ2-5|many|TRBV7-2|NA
CASSFPPEETQYF
TGTGCCAGCAGCTTCCCCCCTGAGGAGACCCAGTACTTC
>16|TRBJ2-1|NA|TRBV20-1|TRBD2
CSARDLSGGAGNEQFF
TGCAGTGCTAGAGACCTTAGCGGGGGGGCCGGCAATGAGCAGTTCTTC
>16|TRBJ2-3|NA|TRBV2|NA
CASSRGDVGGTDTQYF
TGTGCCAGCAGCAGAGGGGACGTGGGGGGCACAGATACGCAGTATTTT
>14|TRBJ1-1|many|TRBV7-2|NA
CASSLVGVNTEAFF
TGTGCCAGCAGCTTAGTCGGAGTGAACACTGAAGCTTTCTTT
>11|TRBJ2-2|many|TRBV7-8|NA
CASSATGELFF
TGTGCCAGCAGCGCAACCGGGGAGCTGTTTTTT
>13|TRBJ1-1|many|TRBV7-3|NA
CASSSVLFTEAFF
TGTGCCAGCAGCTCGGTCCTCTTCACTGAAGCTTTCTTT
>17|TRBJ2-3|few|TRBV7-9|NA
CASSSTLRQGDVDTQYF
TGTGCCAGCAGCTCCACCTTGAGGCAAGGTGATGTAGATACGCAGTATTTT
>16|TRBJ2-1|few|TRBV19|NA
CASSIHGGPLYNEQFF
TGTGCCAGTAGTATACACGGGGGCCCCCTCTACAATGAGCAGTTCTTC